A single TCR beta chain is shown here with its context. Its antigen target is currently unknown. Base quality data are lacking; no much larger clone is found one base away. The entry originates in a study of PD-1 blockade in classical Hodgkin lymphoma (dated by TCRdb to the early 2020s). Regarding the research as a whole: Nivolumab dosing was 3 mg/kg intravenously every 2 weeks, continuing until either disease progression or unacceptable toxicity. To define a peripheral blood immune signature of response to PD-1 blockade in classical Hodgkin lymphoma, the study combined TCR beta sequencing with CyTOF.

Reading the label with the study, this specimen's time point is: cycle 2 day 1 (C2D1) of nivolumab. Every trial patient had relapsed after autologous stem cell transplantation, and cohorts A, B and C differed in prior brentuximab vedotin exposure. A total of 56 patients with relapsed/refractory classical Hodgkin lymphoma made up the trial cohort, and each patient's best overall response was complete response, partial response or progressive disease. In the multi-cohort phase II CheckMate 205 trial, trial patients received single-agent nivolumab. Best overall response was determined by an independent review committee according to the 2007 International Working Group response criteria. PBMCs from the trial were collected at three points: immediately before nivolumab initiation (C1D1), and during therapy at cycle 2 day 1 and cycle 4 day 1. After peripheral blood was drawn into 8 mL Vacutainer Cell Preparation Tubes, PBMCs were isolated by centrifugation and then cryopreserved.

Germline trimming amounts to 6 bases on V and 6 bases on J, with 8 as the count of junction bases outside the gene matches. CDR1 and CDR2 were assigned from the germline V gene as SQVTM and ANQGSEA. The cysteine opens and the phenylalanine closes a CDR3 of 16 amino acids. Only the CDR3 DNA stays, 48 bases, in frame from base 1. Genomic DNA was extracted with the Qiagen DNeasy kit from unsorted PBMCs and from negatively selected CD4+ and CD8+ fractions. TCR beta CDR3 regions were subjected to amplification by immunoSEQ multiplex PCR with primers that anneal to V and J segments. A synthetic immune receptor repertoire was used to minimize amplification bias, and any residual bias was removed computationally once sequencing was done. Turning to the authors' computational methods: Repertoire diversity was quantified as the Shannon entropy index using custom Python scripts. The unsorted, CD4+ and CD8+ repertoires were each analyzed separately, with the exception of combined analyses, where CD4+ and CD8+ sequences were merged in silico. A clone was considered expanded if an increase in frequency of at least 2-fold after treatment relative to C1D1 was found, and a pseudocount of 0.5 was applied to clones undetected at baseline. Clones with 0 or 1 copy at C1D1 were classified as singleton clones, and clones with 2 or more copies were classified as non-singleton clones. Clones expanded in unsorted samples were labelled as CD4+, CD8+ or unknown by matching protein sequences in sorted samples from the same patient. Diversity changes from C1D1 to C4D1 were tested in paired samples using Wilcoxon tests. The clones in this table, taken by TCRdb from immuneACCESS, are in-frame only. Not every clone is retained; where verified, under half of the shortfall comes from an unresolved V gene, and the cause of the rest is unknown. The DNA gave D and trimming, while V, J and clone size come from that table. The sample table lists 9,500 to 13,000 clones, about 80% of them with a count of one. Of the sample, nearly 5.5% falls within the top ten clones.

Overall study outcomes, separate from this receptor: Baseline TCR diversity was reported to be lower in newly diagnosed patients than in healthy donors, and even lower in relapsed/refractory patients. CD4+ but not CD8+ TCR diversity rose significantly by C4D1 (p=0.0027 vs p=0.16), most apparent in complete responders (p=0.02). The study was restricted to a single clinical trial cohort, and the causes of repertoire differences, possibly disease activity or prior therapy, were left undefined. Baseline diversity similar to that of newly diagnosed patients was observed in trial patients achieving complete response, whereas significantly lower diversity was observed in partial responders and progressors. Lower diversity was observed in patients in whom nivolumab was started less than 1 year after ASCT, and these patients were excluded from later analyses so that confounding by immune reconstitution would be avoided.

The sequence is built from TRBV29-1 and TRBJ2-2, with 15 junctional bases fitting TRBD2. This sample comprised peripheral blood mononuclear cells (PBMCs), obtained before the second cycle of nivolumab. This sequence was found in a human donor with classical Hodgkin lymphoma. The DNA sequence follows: TGCAGCGTCGCTGGACTAGCGGGAGGGCCCTCCGGGGAGCTGTTTTTT. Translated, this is CSVAGLAGGPSGELFF.